The present TCR delta chain was sequenced within a study of gamma-delta chains in newborns, infants, children. On the study more broadly: Microbial exposure reportedly drives polyclonal innate γδ T cell expansion after birth.

Only a few counts were recorded for this clone. TCRdb processed the reads again with the CATT caller. Here the sample spans under 5,000 delta-chain clones, about 40% being singletons. This CDR3 is built from 15 residues. Germline V CDR1 and CDR2: TVYSNPD, GDNSRS (reference sequence). V lost 4 bases and J 1 base, leaving 19 bases between the germline ends. The sample taken for sequencing was blood. The clonotype was recovered from a child who received the measles vaccine. The chain carries TRDV3 and TRDJ1, with D possibly being TRDD3 (6 bases). The CDR3 sequence is CASEDTNSPTDKLIF. The DNA for the CDR3 is TGTGCCTCTGAGGATACCAACTCCCCCACCGATAAACTCATCTTT.